The rows below give T cell receptor beta chains drawn from one sample of a study of shared clonotypes between healthy human individuals. Measured with immunoSEQ multiplex PCR; TCRdb has only the in-frame clones, and not every one. The repertoire holds approximately 740,000 clones, with approximately 79% as singletons. Sequences were obtained from memory CD4+ T cells sorted from blood. The source is a young woman in good health. Each CDR3 is given with its conserved first and last residue. D genes are given only for firm matches. Size tells how often a clone was seen (once, few, many) or the class of an expanded clone, and some rows leave it out.

CDR3 length	V gene	clone size	D gene	J gene	CDR3 protein	CDR3 DNA
15	TRBV10-3	-	-	TRBJ2-7	CAISGGSKGSYEQYF	TGTGCCATCAGTGGTGGGTCTAAAGGGTCCTACGAGCAGTACTTC
14	TRBV28	few	-	TRBJ2-2	CASSLVGNTGELFF	TGTGCCAGCAGTTTAGTTGGGAACACCGGGGAGCTGTTTTTT
15	TRBV5-4	-	-	TRBJ1-2	CASSLVAGVNYGYTF	TGTGCCAGCAGCTTGGTAGCGGGGGTTAACTATGGCTACACCTTC
18	TRBV11-2	-	TRBD2	TRBJ2-5	CASSLPPKVAGVRETQYF	TGTGCCAGCAGCTTACCCCCTAAGGTAGCGGGAGTTAGGGAGACCCAGTACTTC
14	TRBV5-1	many	-	TRBJ2-5	CASSSEPGQETQYF	TGCGCCAGCAGCTCCGAACCGGGGCAAGAGACCCAGTACTTC
15	TRBV2	once	-	TRBJ1-4	CASIFSVQPNEKLFF	TGTGCCAGCATATTCTCTGTGCAGCCTAATGAAAAACTGTTTTTT
15	TRBV11-3	-	-	TRBJ2-2	CASSLGWQNTGELFF	TGTGCCAGCAGCTTAGGTTGGCAGAACACCGGGGAGCTGTTTTTT
10	TRBV29-1	few	-	TRBJ2-1	CSVGSYEQFF	TGCAGCGTTGGAAGTTATGAGCAGTTCTTC
15	TRBV5-8	-	TRBD1	TRBJ1-2	CASSQPGQRNYGYTF	TGTGCCAGCAGCCAACCGGGACAGAGGAACTATGGCTACACCTTC
16	TRBV7-8	-	TRBD1	TRBJ1-4	CASSFPRDSRPEKLFF	TGTGCCAGCAGCTTCCCGAGGGACAGCCGACCTGAAAAACTGTTTTTT
17	TRBV29-1	-	-	TRBJ2-6	CSVAGTSTSSGANVLTF	TGCAGCGTTGCAGGGACAAGCACCTCCTCTGGGGCCAACGTCCTGACTTTC
16	TRBV25-1	-	-	TRBJ1-4	CASSPGTVTTNEKLFF	TGTGCCAGCAGCCCCGGGACGGTGACAACTAATGAAAAACTGTTTTTT
19	TRBV19	-	TRBD1	TRBJ2-4	CASSIEGQGTRLAKNIQYF	TGTGCCAGTAGTATAGAAGGACAGGGAACTCGGCTAGCCAAAAACATTCAGTACTTC
15	TRBV5-8	-	-	TRBJ2-7	CASSLTGQRTYEQYF	TGTGCCAGCAGCTTGACAGGACAAAGGACCTACGAGCAGTACTTC
17	TRBV28	once	-	TRBJ2-7	CASSPYLSRFSSYEQYF	TGTGCCAGCAGTCCTTATCTTTCGAGGTTTAGCTCCTACGAGCAGTACTTC
15	TRBV5-1	-	TRBD2	TRBJ2-1	CASSTSSGSYNEQFF	TGCGCCAGCAGTACGTCTAGCGGATCCTACAATGAGCAGTTCTTC
15	TRBV2	-	-	TRBJ2-3	CASKGTSPSTDTQYF	TGTGCCAGCAAGGGGACATCCCCTAGCACAGATACGCAGTATTTT
15	TRBV5-1	-	TRBD2	TRBJ2-1	CASSQTSGAYNEQFF	TGCGCCAGCAGTCAAACTAGCGGAGCCTACAATGAGCAGTTCTTC
16	TRBV10-3	once	TRBD2	TRBJ2-2	CAISGGLAENTGELFF	TGTGCCATCAGTGGGGGACTAGCAGAAAACACCGGGGAGCTGTTTTTT
15	TRBV5-1	-	TRBD2	TRBJ2-4	CASSLGLAGENIQYF	TGCGCCAGCAGCTTGGGACTAGCGGGGGAAAACATTCAGTACTTC
15	TRBV7-2	-	TRBD2	TRBJ2-7	CASSNSGELSYEQYF	TGTGCCAGCAGCAATAGCGGGGAGTTGTCCTACGAGCAGTACTTC
16	TRBV4-1	once	-	TRBJ1-1	CASSQDRRGTGTEAFF	TGCGCCAGCAGCCAAGATCGGCGGGGTACGGGCACTGAAGCTTTCTTT
13	TRBV27	-	-	TRBJ2-3	CASSTYRTDTQYF	TGTGCCAGCAGTACGTACCGCACAGATACGCAGTATTTT
16	TRBV6-5	-	-	TRBJ1-2	CASSYSGGRGNYGYTF	TGTGCCAGCAGTTACTCAGGGGGTAGGGGAAACTATGGCTACACCTTC
15	TRBV7-8	-	-	TRBJ2-7	CASSLVTEAYYEQYF	TGTGCCAGCAGCTTAGTAACAGAAGCTTACTACGAGCAGTACTTC
14	TRBV27	-	TRBD2	TRBJ2-1	CASSRREGRNEQFF	TGTGCCAGCAGTAGGCGGGAGGGCCGGAATGAGCAGTTCTTC
14	TRBV6-1	-	-	TRBJ1-2	CASSEGGAHYGYTF	TGTGCCAGCAGTGAGGGGGGGGCGCACTATGGCTACACCTTC
14	TRBV15	few	-	TRBJ2-5	CATSREGTTETQYF	TGTGCCACCAGCAGAGAGGGTACAACAGAGACCCAGTACTTC
13	TRBV29-1	-	-	TRBJ2-3	CSVDPKGTDTQYF	TGCAGCGTTGACCCAAAGGGCACAGATACGCAGTATTTT
13	TRBV6-1	-	-	TRBJ2-5	CASRRGIQETQYF	TGTGCCAGCCGCCGGGGTATCCAAGAGACCCAGTACTTC
14	TRBV13	-	-	TRBJ2-7	CASSSRSQRYEQYF	TGTGCCAGCAGCTCCAGATCGCAGCGGTACGAGCAGTACTTC
16	TRBV15	-	-	TRBJ2-3	CATSRGTASDTDTQYF	TGTGCCACCAGCAGAGGAACGGCTAGCGACACAGATACGCAGTATTTT
15	TRBV7-9	-	-	TRBJ2-1	CASSTQLNTYNEQFF	TGTGCCAGCAGCACCCAACTTAATACCTACAATGAGCAGTTCTTC
16	TRBV15	few	TRBD2	TRBJ2-7	CATSRELGTRAYEQYF	TGTGCCACCAGCAGGGAACTCGGGACTAGAGCCTACGAGCAGTACTTC
16	TRBV27	-	-	TRBJ2-5	CASSLLYRGGQETQYF	TGTGCCAGCAGTTTATTGTATAGGGGGGGTCAAGAGACCCAGTACTTC
12	TRBV6-6	-	-	TRBJ1-5	CASSTENQPQHF	TGTGCCAGCAGCACCGAGAACCAGCCCCAGCATTTT